This T cell receptor (beta chain) was recovered during a study of identical twins. This clonotype has at least ten counts. Each cDNA held unique molecular identifiers, and template switching gave it a universal primer site. TCRdb reprocessed the 5' RACE reads with MiXCR, giving one entry per CDR3 protein. The sample yields fewer than 800,000 distinct CDR3 sequences, roughly 7.2% seen once. The same sample was also used in a study of yellow fever vaccine responses in identical twins. From that report: Among the twins, the vaccine T cell response reportedly seemed partly convergent and partly personalized.

Sequenced: PBMCs. This receptor was identified in a woman aged 18-29 years in good health.

DNA for the CDR3: TGTGCCAGCAGCCAAGAGGGCCTTACCTACACAGATACGCAGTATTTT. Its translation is CASSQEGLTYTDTQYF. This rearrangement joins TRBV3-1 to TRBJ2-3; D unresolved. This CDR3 is 16 amino acids long. CDR1 is LGHDT, CDR2 YNNKEL, per germline (reference sequence). V was trimmed by 0 bases and J by 2 bases, leaving 12 bases between them.